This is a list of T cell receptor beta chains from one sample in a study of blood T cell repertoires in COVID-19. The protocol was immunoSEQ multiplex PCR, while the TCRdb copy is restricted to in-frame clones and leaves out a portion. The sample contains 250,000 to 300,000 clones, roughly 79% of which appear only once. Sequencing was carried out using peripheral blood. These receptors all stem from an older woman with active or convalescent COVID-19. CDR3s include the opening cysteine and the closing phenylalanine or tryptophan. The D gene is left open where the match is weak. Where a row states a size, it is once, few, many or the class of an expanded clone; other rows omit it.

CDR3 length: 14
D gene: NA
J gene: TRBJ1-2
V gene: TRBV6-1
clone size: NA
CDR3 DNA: TGTGCCAGCAGTGAGATCGGGGGGCCTATTGGCTACACCTTC
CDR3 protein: CASSEIGGPIGYTF

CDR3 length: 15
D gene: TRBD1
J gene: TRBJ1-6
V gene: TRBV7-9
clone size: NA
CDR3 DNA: TGTGCCAGCAGCTTAGGACAGGGGAATAATTCACCCCTCCACTTT
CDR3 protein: CASSLGQGNNSPLHF

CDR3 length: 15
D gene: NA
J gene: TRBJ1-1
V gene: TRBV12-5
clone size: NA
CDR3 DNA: TGTGCTAGTGGTTCCCCTTCGGGAGGGGCTGCGAAAGCTTTCTTT
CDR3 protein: CASGSPSGGAAKAFF

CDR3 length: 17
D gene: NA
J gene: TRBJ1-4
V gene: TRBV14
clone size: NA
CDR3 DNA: TGTGCCAGCAGCCTCAATGTCGGTTCCAGGGGAAGAGAAAAACTGTTTTTT
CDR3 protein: CASSLNVGSRGREKLFF

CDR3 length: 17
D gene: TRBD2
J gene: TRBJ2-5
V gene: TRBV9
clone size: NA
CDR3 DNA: TGTGCCAGCAGCGACCGAAGACTAGCGGGTGTGGCAGAGACCCAGTACTTC
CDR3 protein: CASSDRRLAGVAETQYF

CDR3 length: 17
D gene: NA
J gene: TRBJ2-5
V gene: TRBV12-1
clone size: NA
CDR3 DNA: TGTGCCAGCAGCTTTACCTGGAGCCCCGGGGATCAAGAGACCCAGTACTTC
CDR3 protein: CASSFTWSPGDQETQYF

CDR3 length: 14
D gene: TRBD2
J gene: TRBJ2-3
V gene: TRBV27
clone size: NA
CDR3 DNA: TGTGCCAGCAACCCACGGGGGGTACCAGATACGCAGTATTTT
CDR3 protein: CASNPRGVPDTQYF

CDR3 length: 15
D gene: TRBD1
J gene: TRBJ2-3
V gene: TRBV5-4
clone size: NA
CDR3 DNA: TGTGCCAGCAGCTTGGGGGACAGAAGCACAGATACGCAGTATTTT
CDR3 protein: CASSLGDRSTDTQYF

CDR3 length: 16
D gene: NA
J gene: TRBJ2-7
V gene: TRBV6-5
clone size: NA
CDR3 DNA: TGTGCCAGCAGTTACTCGAGAGGCAGACTACCTAGGGAGCAGTACTTC
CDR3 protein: CASSYSRGRLPREQYF

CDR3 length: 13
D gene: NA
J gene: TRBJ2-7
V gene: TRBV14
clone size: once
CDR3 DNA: TGTGCCAGCAGATACAGGGACTCCTACGAGCAGTACTTC
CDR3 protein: CASRYRDSYEQYF

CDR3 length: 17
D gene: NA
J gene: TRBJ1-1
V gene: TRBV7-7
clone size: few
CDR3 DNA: TGTGCTAGCAGCTTGGACAAGGCATCTCCCATGAACACTGAAGCTTTCTTT
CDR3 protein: CASSLDKASPMNTEAFF

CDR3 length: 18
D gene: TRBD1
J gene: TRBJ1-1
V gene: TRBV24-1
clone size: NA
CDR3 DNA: TGTGCCACCAGTGACCGTTTTTCCCCCACAGGGGTGTACACTGAAGCTTTCTTT
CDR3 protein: CATSDRFSPTGVYTEAFF

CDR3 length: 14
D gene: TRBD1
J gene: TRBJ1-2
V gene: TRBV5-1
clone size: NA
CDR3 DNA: TGCGCCAGCAGACTTGCCGGGACAGCGGAAGGCTACACCTTC
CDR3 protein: CASRLAGTAEGYTF

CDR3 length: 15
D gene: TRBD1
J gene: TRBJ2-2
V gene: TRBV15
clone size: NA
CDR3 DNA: TGTGCCACCAGCAGGCCAGGGGGAATCACCGGGGAGCTGTTTTTT
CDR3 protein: CATSRPGGITGELFF

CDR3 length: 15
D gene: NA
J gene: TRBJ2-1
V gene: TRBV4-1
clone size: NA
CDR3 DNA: TGCGCCAGCAGCCAAGTATTCCGCCGAGACAATGAGCAGTTCTTC
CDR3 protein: CASSQVFRRDNEQFF

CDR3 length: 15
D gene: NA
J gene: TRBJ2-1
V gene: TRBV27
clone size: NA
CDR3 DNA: TGTGCCAGCAGTTTAAGGCCGGACTACTACAATGAGCAGTTCTTC
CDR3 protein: CASSLRPDYYNEQFF

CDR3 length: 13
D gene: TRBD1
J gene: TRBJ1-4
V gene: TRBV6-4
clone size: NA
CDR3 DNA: TGTGCCAGCAGCAAGGACAGGGATGAAAAACTGTTTTTT
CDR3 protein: CASSKDRDEKLFF